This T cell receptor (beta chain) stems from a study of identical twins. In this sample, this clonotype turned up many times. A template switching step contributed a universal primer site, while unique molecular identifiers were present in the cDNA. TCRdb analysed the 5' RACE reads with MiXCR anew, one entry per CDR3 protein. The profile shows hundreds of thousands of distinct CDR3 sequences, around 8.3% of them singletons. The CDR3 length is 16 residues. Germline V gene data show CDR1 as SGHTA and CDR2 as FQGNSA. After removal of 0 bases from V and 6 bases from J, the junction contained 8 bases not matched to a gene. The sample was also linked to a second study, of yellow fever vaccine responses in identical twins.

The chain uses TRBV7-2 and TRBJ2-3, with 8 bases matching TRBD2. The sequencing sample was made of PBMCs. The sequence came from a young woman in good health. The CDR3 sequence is CASSLARGGPRDTQYF. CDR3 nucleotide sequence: TGTGCCAGCAGCTTAGCCCGGGGGGGGCCCAGGGATACGCAGTATTTT.